This record looks at one TCR beta chain sequence and its context. Its antigen is currently unknown. Generated by immunoSEQ multiplex PCR, the TCRdb table keeps only in-frame clones and is missing some. The sample yields about 43,000 clones, about 86% seen once. This sample is part of a study of OX40 agonist ivuxolimab in advanced cancers. Whole-study context: Ivuxolimab, which is an agonistic anti-OX40 (CD134) antibody, was administered to the patients.

The CDR3 runs 13 residues. Germline lookup yields CDR1 MNHNS and CDR2 SASEGT. The trim removed 7 bases at V and 2 bases at J, leaving 4 bases unmatched. Whole-study results and caveats: With doses of 0.1 to 3.0 mg/kg, CD4+ and CD8+ blood T cells had undergone clonal expansion by week 6. Relatively little clonal expansion, among the lowest observed, appeared in partial responders at 0.1-3.0 mg/kg.

This clonotype was sampled from an adult with an advanced solid tumor such as melanoma, head and neck, liver or kidney cancer. The sample here was CD4+ or CD8+ T cells sorted from blood, taken in a trial of the OX40 agonist ivuxolimab. This rearrangement joins TRBV6-1 to TRBJ2-5, with 7 bases identical to TRBD1. CDR3 coding DNA: TGTGCCAGCACGGACAGGTTACAAGAGACCCAGTACTTC. This translates into CASTDRLQETQYF.